This T cell receptor beta chain was observed in a study of T cells in localized non-small cell lung cancer. Whole-study findings and limits: Because researchers sequenced only one region of the tumor, heterogeneity is still possible. Across samples, adjacent lung featured a median roughly 50 of the top 100 tumor clones. Adjacent uninvolved lung had the highest clonality, suggesting focused antigen responses. Longer survival (overall) was linked to higher T cell density in blood.

The V gene's germline CDR1 is LGHNA and CDR2 YNFKEQ. The CDR3 loop spans 16 amino acids. V lost 0 bases to trimming and J lost 3 bases, with 12 bases between them. Libraries were prepared by immunoSEQ multiplex PCR; TCRdb keeps only in-frame clonotypes and omits some of them. The sample contains roughly 20,000 clones, approximately 91% of which appear only once. Concerning this clone itself: Its matching antigen is unknown.

The source was peripheral blood, collected before any cancer treatment. This chain joins TRBV4-2 and TRBJ1-3, with D maybe TRBD1 (6 bases). The TCR comes from a male donor aged 60 or over with stage I lung adenocarcinoma. The CDR3 region is CASSQDRGGHGNTIYF. Here the CDR3 DNA reads TGTGCCAGCAGCCAAGATCGCGGGGGGCATGGAAACACCATATATTTT.